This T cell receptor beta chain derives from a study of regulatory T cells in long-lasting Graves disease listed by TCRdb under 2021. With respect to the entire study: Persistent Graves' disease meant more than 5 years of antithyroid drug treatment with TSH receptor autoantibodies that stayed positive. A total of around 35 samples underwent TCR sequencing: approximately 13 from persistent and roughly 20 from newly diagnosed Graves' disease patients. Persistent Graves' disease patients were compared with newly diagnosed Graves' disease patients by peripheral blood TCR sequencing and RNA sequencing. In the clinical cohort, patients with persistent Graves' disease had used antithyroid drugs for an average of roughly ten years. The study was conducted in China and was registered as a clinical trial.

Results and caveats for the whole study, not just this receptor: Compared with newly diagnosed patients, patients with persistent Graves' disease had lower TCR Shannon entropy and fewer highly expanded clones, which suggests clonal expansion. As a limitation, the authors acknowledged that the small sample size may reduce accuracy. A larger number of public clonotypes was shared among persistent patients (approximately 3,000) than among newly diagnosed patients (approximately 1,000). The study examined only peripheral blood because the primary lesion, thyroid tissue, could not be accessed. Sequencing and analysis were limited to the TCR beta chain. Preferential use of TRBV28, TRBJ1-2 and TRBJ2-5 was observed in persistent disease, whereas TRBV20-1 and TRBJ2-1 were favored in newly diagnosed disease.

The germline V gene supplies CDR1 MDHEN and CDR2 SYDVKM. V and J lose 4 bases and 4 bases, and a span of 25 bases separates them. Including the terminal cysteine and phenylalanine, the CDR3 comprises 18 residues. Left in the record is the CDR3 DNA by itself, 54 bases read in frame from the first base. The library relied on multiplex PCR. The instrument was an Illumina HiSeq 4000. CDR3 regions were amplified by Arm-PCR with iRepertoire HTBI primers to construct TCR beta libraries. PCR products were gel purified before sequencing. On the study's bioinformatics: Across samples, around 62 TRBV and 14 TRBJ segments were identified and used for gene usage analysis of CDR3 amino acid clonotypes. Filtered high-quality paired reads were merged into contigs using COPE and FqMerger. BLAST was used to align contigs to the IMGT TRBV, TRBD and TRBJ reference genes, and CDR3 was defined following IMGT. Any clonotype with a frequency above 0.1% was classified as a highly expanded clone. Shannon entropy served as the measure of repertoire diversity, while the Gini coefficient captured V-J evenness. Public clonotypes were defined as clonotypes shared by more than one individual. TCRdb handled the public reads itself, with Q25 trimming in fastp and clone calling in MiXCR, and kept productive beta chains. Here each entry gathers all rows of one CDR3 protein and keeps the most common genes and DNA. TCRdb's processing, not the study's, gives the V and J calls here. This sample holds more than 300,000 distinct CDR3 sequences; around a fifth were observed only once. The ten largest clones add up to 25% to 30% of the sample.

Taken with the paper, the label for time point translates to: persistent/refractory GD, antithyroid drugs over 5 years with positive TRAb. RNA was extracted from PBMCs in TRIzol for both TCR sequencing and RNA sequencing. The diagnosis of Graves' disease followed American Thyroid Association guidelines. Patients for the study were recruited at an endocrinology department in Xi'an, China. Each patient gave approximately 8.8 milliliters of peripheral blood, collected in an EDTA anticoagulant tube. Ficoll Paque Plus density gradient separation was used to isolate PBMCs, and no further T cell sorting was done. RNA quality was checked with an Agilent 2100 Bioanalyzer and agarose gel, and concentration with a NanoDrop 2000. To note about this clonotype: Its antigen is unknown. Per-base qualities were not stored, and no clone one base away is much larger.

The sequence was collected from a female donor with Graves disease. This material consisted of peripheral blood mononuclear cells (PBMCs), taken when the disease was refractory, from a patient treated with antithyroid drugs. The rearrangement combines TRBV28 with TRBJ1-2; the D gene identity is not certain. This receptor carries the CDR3 CASSSGWVSAPSGYGYTF. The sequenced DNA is TGTGCCAGCAGTTCAGGTTGGGTGTCGGCCCCCTCGGGCTATGGCTACACCTTC.